Shown below are 9 T cell receptor beta chains from a single sample sequenced in a study of T cell changes during pregnancy in multiple sclerosis. Produced via immunoSEQ multiplex PCR; TCRdb's table is partial and in-frame only. Of around 70,000 clones listed, around 90% are singletons. Sequenced material: CD4+ T cells from peripheral blood mononuclear cells, taken after pregnancy. These receptors were obtained from a female donor with multiple sclerosis, enrolled in a pregnancy study.

The rearrangement links TRBV5-1 to TRBJ2-3; TRBD2 matches at 7 bases. The trim removed 2 bases at V and 0 bases at J, leaving 12 bases unmatched. The CDR3 contains 18 residues. The germline gives CDR1 SGHRS, CDR2 YFSETQ. DNA of the CDR3: TGCGCCAGCAGCTTCCACCAACTGGGGCGGGAGAGCACAGATACGCAGTATTTT. This translates into CASSFHQLGRESTDTQYF.

The chain recombines TRBV6-5 with TRBJ2-7, with 8 nucleotides matching TRBD1. CDR3 length equals 15 residues. The germline gives CDR1 MNHEY, CDR2 SVGAGI. After removal of 0 bases from V and 4 bases from J, the junction contained 5 bases not matched to a gene. CDR3 region: CASSYSWTGKYEQYF. The CDR3 nucleotides are TGTGCCAGCAGTTACTCTTGGACAGGGAAGTACGAGCAGTACTTC.

This clone was recorded once. V is TRBV19 and J is TRBJ1-1; 9 nucleotides line up with TRBD1. V shed 6 bases and J 5 bases; nucleotides not matched to a gene: 7. The V gene's germline CDR1 is LNHDA and CDR2 SQIVND (reference sequence). The CDR3 runs 14 residues. CDR3 loop: CASRKQGAGTEAFF. The CDR3 DNA reads as TGTGCCAGTAGGAAACAGGGGGCTGGGACTGAAGCTTTCTTT.

This rearrangement joins TRBV30 to TRBJ1-5, with 12 bases fitting TRBD1. Per germline, CDR1 GTSNPN and CDR2 SVGIG (reference sequence). V lost 2 bases to trimming and J lost 6 bases; unmatched junction nucleotides: 5. CDR3 length: 15 residues. Here the CDR3 DNA reads TGTGCCTGGAGTATAGGGACAGGGGGCCCTCAGCCCCAGCATTTT. It yields the protein CAWSIGTGGPQPQHF.

The rearrangement links TRBV23-1 to TRBJ1-5, with D perhaps matching TRBD1 (6 bases). TRBV23-1 belongs to the ORF category, with a function that is uncertain. The CDR3 totals 15 residues. V lost 4 bases, J lost 4 bases, and 14 bases lay in between. The CDR3 DNA is TGCGCCAGCAGTCTCACCAGGGGCGGGAATCAGCCCCAGCATTTT. It is translated as CASSLTRGGNQPQHF.

The chain is built from TRBV5-6 and TRBJ1-3, with unresolved D. There are 17 residues in the CDR3. Trimming left V 2 bases short and J 0 bases short, with 15 bases between. Germline CDR1 is SGHDT and CDR2 is YYEEEE. CDR3 residues: CASSLQPGSNSGNTIYF. The CDR3 DNA follows: TGTGCCAGCAGCTTACAACCGGGATCCAACTCTGGAAACACCATATATTTT.

This chain links TRBV5-4 with TRBJ1-2; weak D call: TRBD1 (5 bases). V lost 4 bases, J lost 3 bases, and 13 bases lay in between. Germline loops: CDR1 SGHNT, CDR2 YYREEE (reference sequence). This CDR3 contains 14 residues. The CDR3 region is CASSPDGGYYGYTF. The CDR3 DNA sequence: TGTGCCAGCAGCCCAGATGGGGGGTACTATGGCTACACCTTC.

The gene calls are TRBV7-6 and TRBJ2-5; D remains ambiguous. Trimming took 2 bases from V and 5 from J, leaving 21 bases between them. The CDR3 length is 17 residues. Germline CDR1 and CDR2: SGHVS and FNYEAQ. CDR3 sequence: CASSLLAQTPVGETQYF. CDR3 DNA sequence: TGTGCCAGCAGCTTATTAGCCCAGACCCCTGTTGGGGAGACCCAGTACTTC.

The chain couples TRBV19 to TRBJ1-1, with D perhaps matching TRBD1 (5 bases). This CDR3 is built from 11 residues. The V gene's germline CDR1 is LNHDA and CDR2 SQIVND (reference sequence). V gave up 7 bases and J gave up 7 bases, with 10 bases separating them. The CDR3 sequence is CASTPGVEAFF. The CDR3, as DNA: TGTGCCAGTACTCCGGGGGTTGAAGCTTTCTTT. Using reference TRBV19 and TRBJ1-1 for the parts outside the CDR3, the full variable domain is DGGITQSPKYLFRKEGQNVTLSCEQNLNHDAMYWYRQDPGQGLRLIYYSQIVNDFQKGDIAEGYSVSREKKESFPLTVTSAQKNPTAFYLCASTPGVEAFFGQGTRLTVV.